What follows are 5 T cell receptor beta chains derived from one specimen sequenced in a study of blood T cells in healthy people across ages (dated by TCRdb to the mid-2010s). Library preparation was by 5' RACE. TCRdb shows the sequencer as Illumina HiSeq 2500. A second PCR of about 6 to 11 cycles was performed with a sample-barcoded 5' primer and a J-beta primer mix. TCRdb reanalyzed the raw reads on its own, using fastp at Q25 for trimming and MiXCR for clone calling, and kept in-frame beta chains. Rows with one shared CDR3 protein collapse into an entry with the most common genes and DNA. The sample yields 540,000 or so distinct CDR3 sequences; 27% were counted once. Together, the top ten hold less than 20% of the sample. The sequenced material came from blood. The source of these receptors is a woman in her 70s in good health.

The chain uses TRBV27 and TRBJ1-6; no clear D. Trimming took 5 bases from V and 0 from J, leaving 11 bases between them. Germline V CDR1 and CDR2: MNHEY, SMNVEV (reference sequence). This CDR3 is 16 amino acids long. The DNA of the CDR3 is TGTGCCAGCAGTCCAAACAAGAGCTCCTATAATTCACCCCTCCACTTT. Its translation: CASSPNKSSYNSPLHF.

The chain couples TRBV5-6 to TRBJ1-1; 8 positions match TRBD1. This CDR3 comprises 13 residues. Unmatched junction bases numbered 7, after V lost 4 bases and J lost 8 bases. Germline CDR1 is SGHDT and CDR2 is YYEEEE. In DNA form, the CDR3 reads TGTGCCAGCAGCCCCTGGACAGGGCTAGAAGCTTTCTTT. This codes for CASSPWTGLEAFF.

The V and J genes are TRBV7-9 and TRBJ1-1; D possibly corresponds to TRBD1 (6 bases). CDR3 size: 14 residues. Looked up from germline, CDR1 is SEHNR and CDR2 is FQNEAQ (reference sequence). V lost 6 bases and J 1 base, leaving 12 bases between the germline ends. DNA for the CDR3: TGTGCCAGCAGGACCGGGACATCGAACACTGAAGCTTTCTTT. This sequence encodes CASRTGTSNTEAFF. The full variable domain, rest sourced from reference TRBV7-9 and TRBJ1-1, is DTGVSQNPRHKITKRGQNVTFRCDPISEHNRLYWYRQTLGQGPEFLTYFQNEAQLEKSRLLSDRFSAERPKGSFSTLEIQRTEQGDSAMYLCASRTGTSNTEAFFGQGTRLTVV.

This clonotype was recorded a few times. The chain carries TRBV5-1 and TRBJ2-1, with D possibly matching TRBD2 (5 bases). This CDR3 region has 15 residues. CDR1 SGHRS and CDR2 YFSETQ come from the germline V gene. The V and J ends lost 1 base and 6 bases respectively, with 14 bases between them. The CDR3 reads CASSLQLGGSNEQFF. CDR3 nucleotide sequence: TGCGCCAGCAGCTTGCAACTAGGAGGATCCAATGAGCAGTTCTTC.

The chain combines TRBV19 with TRBJ2-4, with D uncertain. The V gene's germline CDR1 is LNHDA and CDR2 SQIVND (reference sequence). The CDR3 contains 17 residues. Trimming cost V 0 bases and J 4 bases, with 16 bases left between them. The CDR3 is CASSIDVGGTLKNIQYF. For the CDR3, the DNA is TGTGCCAGTAGTATAGATGTCGGCGGAACGCTAAAAAACATTCAGTACTTC.